This entry features one T cell receptor beta chain sequence. Its antigen remains undetermined. Within one base of it there is no much larger clone, and no base qualities were kept. These data belong to a study of vaccination effects on CD4 cells after COVID-19 (dated by TCRdb to between 2020 and 2023). At the level of the whole study: Two doses of either the BNT162b2 or the mRNA-1273 mRNA SARS-CoV-2 vaccine were administered to participants. Cultures from other donors in the study were sequenced using the Oncomine TCR Beta short-read assay on an Illumina iSeq 100. SARS-CoV-2 spike-specific CD4+ TCR repertoires from before and after mRNA vaccination were compared in COVID-19 convalescent patients and in infection-naive vaccine recipients. Altogether, roughly 10 COVID-19 convalescent patients and several SARS-CoV-2-naive healthy vaccine recipients made up the full study.

To identify antigen-specific CD4+ T cell clonotypes by their expansion, the ViraFEST assay first stimulated PBMC with viral peptide pools and then applied TCR sequencing. After about 10 days of culture, CD4+ T cells were isolated with the EasySep CD4+ T cell isolation kit. Negative nucleocapsid antibody results before and after vaccination confirmed that the healthy vaccine recipients had no prior SARS-CoV-2 infection. Two million PBMC per well were cultured in IMDM with about 4.5% human AB serum, about 9.4 IU/ml IL-2 and gentamicin, plus 10 ug/ml peptides. On days 3 and 7, half of the culture medium was replaced with fresh IL-2-containing medium. Unless noted otherwise, every peptide stimulation condition was cultured in triplicate wells. PBMC were separated from whole blood using Ficoll-Paque Plus gradient centrifugation and were then either cryopreserved at -140C or used fresh. The overlapping peptide pools covered the spike proteins of SARS-CoV-2 as well as those of the common cold coronaviruses HCoV-NL63, HCoV-OC43 and HCoV-229E. The QIAamp micro DNA kit was used to extract genomic DNA from the cultured CD4+ T cells.

Findings and caveats that apply to the study as a whole: At late post-vaccination timepoints, both infection-induced and vaccine-induced clones showed marked clonal contraction, consistent with waning T cell responses. In healthy vaccine recipients, vaccine-induced clones were almost all SARS-CoV-2 mono-reactive, with only 1 of 255 cross-reactive with common cold coronaviruses. Only a small number of convalescent patients were included, and no early post-infection timepoints were available, which limited the study.

Receptor amplification or capture employed the immunoSEQ multiplex PCR assay. TCR beta CDR3 sequencing was performed on DNA from the cultured, isolated CD4+ T cells. Concerning the study's data processing: The analysis removed non-productive TCR sequences, trimmed reads to the CDR3 region, and retained only CDR3s that were 7 or more amino acids long. The MANAFEST web app was used to pick out antigen-specific clonotypes by comparing their expansion in peptide wells with that in reference cultures. For clones to be considered positive, expansion at FDR<0.05 versus reference and all other wells, an odds ratio above 5, and a frequency above 0.1% in two replicate wells were required. Clonotypes significantly expanded in SARS-CoV-2 spike wells and in at least one common cold coronavirus spike condition were defined as cross-reactive. Levenshtein distance calculated with the stringdist R package was used to assess CDR3 similarity, and unrooted trees were constructed with ape in R 3.6.1. Held by TCRdb, this immuneACCESS table contains in-frame sequences only and omits some clones. Under half of the omission traces to an unresolved V gene where checked; the cause of the rest is unknown. For V, J and clone size, that table is used; D and trimming come from the DNA. The sample table contains around 79,000 clones; only one count was recorded for 60% to 85% of them. The ten largest clones capture roughly 10% of the sample.

Taken from the germline V gene, the CDR1 and CDR2 loops are MGHRA and YSYEKL. The V and J ends are trimmed by 0 bases and 0 bases, leaving 11 bases between them. Spanning cysteine to phenylalanine, the CDR3 consists of 17 amino acids. Just CDR3 DNA is preserved here, 51 bases in frame from base 1. The chain is made from TRBV4-1 and TRBJ2-2; tentative D gene TRBD1, with 5 bases matching. This clonotype was obtained from a human donor who received a COVID-19 vaccine. The sequences come from CD4+ T cells from PBMCs cultured with SARS-CoV-2 spike peptides, collected before COVID-19 vaccination. The cell subset or site label here, explained by the study, means: SARS-CoV-2 spike overlapping peptide pool stimulation. The nucleotide sequence is given as TGCGCCAGCAGCCAAGAAAGGGGCAGATCGAACACCGGGGAGCTGTTTTTT. Protein translation: CASSQERGRSNTGELFF.